The present entry profiles one T cell receptor (beta chain) with its context. This sample stems from a study of CD8+ T cells in alopecia areata. The length of the CDR3 is 15 residues. Trimming took off 2 bases at V and 8 bases at J, with 13 bases between the two ends. In germline, CDR1 is SNHLY, CDR2 FYNNEI. As to treatment: oral pan-JAK inhibitor, 5-10 mg twice daily. The authors extracted RNA and reverse transcribed it into cDNA as the sequencing template. Sequenced by immunoSEQ multiplex PCR; TCRdb stores in-frame clones only, minus some. The repertoire has fewer than 350,000 clones, about three fifths of them found once; the top ten carry more than 1.5%.

Source: CD4+ T cells sorted from blood, taken at week 24, from a patient treated with tofacitinib. This TCR derives from a human donor with alopecia areata. This chain uses TRBV2 with TRBJ1-6; tentatively, D is TRBD1 (5 bases). The CDR3 spells CASSEPQGGHSPLHF. The CDR3 region has the DNA TGTGCCAGCAGTGAACCCCAGGGTGGTCATTCACCCCTCCACTTT.